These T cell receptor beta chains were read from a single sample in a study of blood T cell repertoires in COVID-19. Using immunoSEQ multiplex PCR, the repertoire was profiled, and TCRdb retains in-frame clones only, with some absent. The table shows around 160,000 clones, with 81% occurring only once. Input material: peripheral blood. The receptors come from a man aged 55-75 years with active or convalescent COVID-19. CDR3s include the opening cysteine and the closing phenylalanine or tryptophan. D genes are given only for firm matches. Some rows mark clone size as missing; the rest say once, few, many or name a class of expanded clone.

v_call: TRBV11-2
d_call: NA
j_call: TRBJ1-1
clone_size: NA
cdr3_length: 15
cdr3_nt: TGTGCCAGCAGCTCACTACAGGGAGAGAACACTGAAGCTTTCTTT
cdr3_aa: CASSSLQGENTEAFF

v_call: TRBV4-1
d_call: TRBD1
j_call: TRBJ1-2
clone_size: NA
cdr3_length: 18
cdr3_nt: TGCGCCAGCAGCCAAGGTCTTATCGACAGGGGCATACGGGCCCTTCTAGCCTTC
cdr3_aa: CASSQGLIDRGIRALLAF

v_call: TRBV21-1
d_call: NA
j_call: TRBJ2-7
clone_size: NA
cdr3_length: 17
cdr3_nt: TGTGCCAGCAGCAAAGAGCCAGGGGCCACAGGGGGCTACGAGCAGTACTTC
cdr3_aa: CASSKEPGATGGYEQYF

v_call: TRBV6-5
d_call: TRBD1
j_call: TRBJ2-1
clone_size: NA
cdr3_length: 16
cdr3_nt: TGTGCCAGCAGTTCCCAGACAGGGGGCTTCTTCAATGAGCAGTTCTTC
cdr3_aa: CASSSQTGGFFNEQFF

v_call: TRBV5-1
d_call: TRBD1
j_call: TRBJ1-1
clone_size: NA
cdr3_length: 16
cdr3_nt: TGCGCCAGCAGCTCACAAACAGGGGGCGGGAAGGTTGAAGCTTTCTTT
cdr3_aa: CASSSQTGGGKVEAFF

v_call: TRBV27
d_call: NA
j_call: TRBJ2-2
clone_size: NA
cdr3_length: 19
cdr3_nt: TGTGCCAGCAGTTTTTTTCTCAACCAATTGACAGGCAACACCGGGGAGCTGTTTTTT
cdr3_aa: CASSFFLNQLTGNTGELFF

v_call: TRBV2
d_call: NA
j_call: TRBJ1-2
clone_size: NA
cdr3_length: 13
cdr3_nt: TGTGCCAGCAGTGATCGTGGCACCTATGGCTACACCTTC
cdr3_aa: CASSDRGTYGYTF

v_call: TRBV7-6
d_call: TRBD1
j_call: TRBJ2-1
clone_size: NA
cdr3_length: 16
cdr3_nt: TGTGCCAGCAGCTCCGGGACAGTTTTCTCTGACAATGAGCAGTTCTTC
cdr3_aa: CASSSGTVFSDNEQFF

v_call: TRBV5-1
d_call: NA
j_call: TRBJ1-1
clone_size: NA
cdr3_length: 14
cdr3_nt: TGCGCCAGCAGCTTGACAGAGAAGAACACTGAAGCTTTCTTT
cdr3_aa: CASSLTEKNTEAFF

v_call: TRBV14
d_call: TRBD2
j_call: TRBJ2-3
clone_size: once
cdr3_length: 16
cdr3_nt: TGTGCCAGCAGCCAAGAGACTAGCGGGGGGAAAGATACGCAGTATTTT
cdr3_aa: CASSQETSGGKDTQYF

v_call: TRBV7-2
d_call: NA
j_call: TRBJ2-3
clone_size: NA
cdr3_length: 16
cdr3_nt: TGTGCCAGCAGCTTAGGGGCACAGATTAGCACAGATACGCAGTATTTT
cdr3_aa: CASSLGAQISTDTQYF

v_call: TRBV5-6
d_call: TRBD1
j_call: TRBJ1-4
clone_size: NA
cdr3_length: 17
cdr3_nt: TGTGCCAGCAGCCCCAGGGGACAGGGGGCGCGAGGTGAAAAACTGTTTTTT
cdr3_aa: CASSPRGQGARGEKLFF

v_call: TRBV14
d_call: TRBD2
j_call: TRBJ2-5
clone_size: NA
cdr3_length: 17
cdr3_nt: TGTGCCAGCAGCCAGATGTTTACGGGGGGGATACAAGAGACCCAGTACTTC
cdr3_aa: CASSQMFTGGIQETQYF

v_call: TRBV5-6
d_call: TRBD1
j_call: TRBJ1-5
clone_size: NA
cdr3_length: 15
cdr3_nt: TGTGCCAGCAGGCCAGGGACAGGGGGGAATCAGCCCCAGCATTTT
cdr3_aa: CASRPGTGGNQPQHF

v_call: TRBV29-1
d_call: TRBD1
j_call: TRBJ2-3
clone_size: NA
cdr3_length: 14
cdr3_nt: TGCAGCGTGAGTAGGGACAGCGGCACAGATACGCAGTATTTT
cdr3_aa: CSVSRDSGTDTQYF

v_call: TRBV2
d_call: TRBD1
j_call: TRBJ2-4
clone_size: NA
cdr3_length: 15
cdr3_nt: TGTGCCAGCAGTGAGTGGGACAGGGTCAAAAACATTCAGTACTTC
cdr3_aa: CASSEWDRVKNIQYF

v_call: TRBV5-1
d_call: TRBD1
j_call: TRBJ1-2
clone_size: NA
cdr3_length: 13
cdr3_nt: TGCGCCAGCAGCTTAGACAGGGAGTATGGCTACACCTTC
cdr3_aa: CASSLDREYGYTF

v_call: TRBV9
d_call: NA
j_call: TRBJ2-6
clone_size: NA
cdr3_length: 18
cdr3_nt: TGTGCCAGCAGCCCGGACAGAGTTACTTTCTCTGGGGCCAACGTCCTGACTTTC
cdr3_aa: CASSPDRVTFSGANVLTF

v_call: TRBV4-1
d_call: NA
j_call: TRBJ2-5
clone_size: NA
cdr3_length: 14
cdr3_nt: TGCGCCAGCAGCCTCGACAGGCGAGGAGAGACCCAGTACTTC
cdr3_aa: CASSLDRRGETQYF

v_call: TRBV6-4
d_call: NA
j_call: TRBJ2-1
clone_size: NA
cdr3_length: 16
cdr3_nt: TGTGCCAGCACTCCGGGACTCCAAAGGCTACACAATGAGCAGTTCTTC
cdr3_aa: CASTPGLQRLHNEQFF

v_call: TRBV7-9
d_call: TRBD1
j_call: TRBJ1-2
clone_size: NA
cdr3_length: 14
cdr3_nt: TGTGCCAGCAGCCACCAGACGACAGGGGGAGGCTACACCTTC
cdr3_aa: CASSHQTTGGGYTF

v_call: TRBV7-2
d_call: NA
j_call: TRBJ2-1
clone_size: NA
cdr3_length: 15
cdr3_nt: TGTGCCAGCAGCTTAGGTCCTAGCACGAACAATGAGCAGTTCTTC
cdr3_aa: CASSLGPSTNNEQFF

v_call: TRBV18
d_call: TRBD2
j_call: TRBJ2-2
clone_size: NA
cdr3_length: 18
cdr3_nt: TGTGCCAGCTCACCAAGGACTCTAGCGGGAAAGGGCACCGGGGAGCTGTTTTTT
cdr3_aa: CASSPRTLAGKGTGELFF

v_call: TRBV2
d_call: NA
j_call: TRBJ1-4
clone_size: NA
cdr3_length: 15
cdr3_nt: TGTGCCAGCAGTCCGTTTCTGGAGGGGAGTGAAAAACTGTTTTTT
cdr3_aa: CASSPFLEGSEKLFF

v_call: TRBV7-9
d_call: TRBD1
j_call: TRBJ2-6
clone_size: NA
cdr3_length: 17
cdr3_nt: TGTGCCAGCAGCTCGATCCGGGACAGGGCTGGGGCCAACGTCCTGACTTTC
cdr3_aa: CASSSIRDRAGANVLTF

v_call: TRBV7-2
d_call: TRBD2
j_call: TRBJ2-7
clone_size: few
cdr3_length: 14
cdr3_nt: TGTGCCAGCAGCCTCAGTAGCGGGGTCGGAGAGCAGTACTTC
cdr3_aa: CASSLSSGVGEQYF

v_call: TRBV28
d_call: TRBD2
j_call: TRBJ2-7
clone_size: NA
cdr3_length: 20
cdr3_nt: TGTGCCAGCAGCACTCCCCTCGGGACTAGCGGGAGTAATTTACTCCACGAGCAGTACTTC
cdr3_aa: CASSTPLGTSGSNLLHEQYF

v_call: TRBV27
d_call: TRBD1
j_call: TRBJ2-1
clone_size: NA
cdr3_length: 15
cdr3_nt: TGTGCCAGCAGGCCGGGACAGGGGGTCTACAATGAGCAGTTCTTC
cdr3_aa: CASRPGQGVYNEQFF

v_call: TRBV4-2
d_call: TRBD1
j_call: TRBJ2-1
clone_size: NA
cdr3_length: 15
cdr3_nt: TGTGCCAGCAGCCAAGGGACAGGGGGAGGTTATGAGCAGTTCTTC
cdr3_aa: CASSQGTGGGYEQFF

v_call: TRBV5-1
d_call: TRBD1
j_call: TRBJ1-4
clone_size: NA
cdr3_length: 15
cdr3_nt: TGCGCCAGCAGCTTGTCCGGGACAGGGAATGAAAAACTGTTTTTT
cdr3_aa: CASSLSGTGNEKLFF

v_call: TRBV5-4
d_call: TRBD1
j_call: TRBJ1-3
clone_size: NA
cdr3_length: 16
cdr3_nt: TGTGCCAGCAGCCCCTATGGGGACAGTGGAGGAAACACCATATATTTT
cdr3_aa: CASSPYGDSGGNTIYF

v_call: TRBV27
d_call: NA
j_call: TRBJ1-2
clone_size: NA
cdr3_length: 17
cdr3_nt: TGTGCCAGCAGTCCAAGGACAGCTAATCGACTTAACTATGGCTACACCTTC
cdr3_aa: CASSPRTANRLNYGYTF

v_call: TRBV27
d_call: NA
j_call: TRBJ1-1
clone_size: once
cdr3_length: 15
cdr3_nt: TGTGCCAGCAGTTTACGCACAGGGCTGAACACTGAAGCTTTCTTT
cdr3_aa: CASSLRTGLNTEAFF

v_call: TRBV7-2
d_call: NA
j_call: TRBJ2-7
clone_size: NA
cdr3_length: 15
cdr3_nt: TGTGCCAGCAGCTTAGCGCTGGACAGTCCCTACGAGCAGTACTTC
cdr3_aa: CASSLALDSPYEQYF

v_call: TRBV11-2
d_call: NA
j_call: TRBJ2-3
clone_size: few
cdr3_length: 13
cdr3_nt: TGTGCCAGCAGCTTAGGTGGTCTCGAGGCGCAGTATTTT
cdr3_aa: CASSLGGLEAQYF

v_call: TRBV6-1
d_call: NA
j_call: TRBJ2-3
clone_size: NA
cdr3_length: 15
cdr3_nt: TGTGCCAGCAGTGAAGCGCTCCTTGCGGCAGATACGCAGTATTTT
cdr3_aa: CASSEALLAADTQYF

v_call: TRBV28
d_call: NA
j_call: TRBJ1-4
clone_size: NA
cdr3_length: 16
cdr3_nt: TGTGCCAGCAGTTCTTCCCCGGGGGGGTCTAATGAAAAACTGTTTTTT
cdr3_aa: CASSSSPGGSNEKLFF

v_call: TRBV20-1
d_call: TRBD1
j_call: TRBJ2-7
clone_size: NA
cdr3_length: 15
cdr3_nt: TGCAGTGCTAGTAGGCTTACAGGGGAAATCTACGAGCAGTACTTC
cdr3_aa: CSASRLTGEIYEQYF

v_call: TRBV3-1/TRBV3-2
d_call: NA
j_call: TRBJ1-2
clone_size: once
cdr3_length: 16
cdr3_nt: TGTGCCAGCAGCCAAGCGGGAGGGGTACTTAACTATGGCTACACCTTC
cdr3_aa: CASSQAGGVLNYGYTF

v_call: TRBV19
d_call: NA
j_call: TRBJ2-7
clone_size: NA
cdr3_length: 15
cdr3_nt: TGTGCCAGTAGTATAAGAGCCGTGGTGCAGGACGAGCAGTACTTC
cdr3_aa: CASSIRAVVQDEQYF

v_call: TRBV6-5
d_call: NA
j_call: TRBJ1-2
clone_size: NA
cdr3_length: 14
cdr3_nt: TGTGCCAGCAGGTCCCCCGAGTTTTCCTCTGGCTACACCTTC
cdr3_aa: CASRSPEFSSGYTF

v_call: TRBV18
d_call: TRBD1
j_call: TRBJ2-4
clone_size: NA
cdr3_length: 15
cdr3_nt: TGTGCCAGCTCACCACCTTTACAGGGGAAGGACATTCAGTACTTC
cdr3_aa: CASSPPLQGKDIQYF

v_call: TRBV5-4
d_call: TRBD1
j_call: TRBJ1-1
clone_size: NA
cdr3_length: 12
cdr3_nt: TGTGCCGTCGCAGGGGGGCGTACTGAAGCTTTCTTT
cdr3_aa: CAVAGGRTEAFF

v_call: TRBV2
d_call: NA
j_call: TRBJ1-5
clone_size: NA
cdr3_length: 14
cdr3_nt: TGTGCCAGCAGTGACCGGGGGTTGGGTCAGCCCCAGCATTTT
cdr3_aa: CASSDRGLGQPQHF

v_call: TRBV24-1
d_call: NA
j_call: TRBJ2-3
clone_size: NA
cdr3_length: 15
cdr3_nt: TGTGCCACCAGTGAAACAGGGGACTTCACAGATACGCAGTATTTT
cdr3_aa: CATSETGDFTDTQYF

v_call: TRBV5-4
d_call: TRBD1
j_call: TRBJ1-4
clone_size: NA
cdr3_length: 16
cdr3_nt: TGTGCCAGCAGCATAGGACAGGGTCGACCTAATGAAAAACTGTTTTTT
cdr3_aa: CASSIGQGRPNEKLFF

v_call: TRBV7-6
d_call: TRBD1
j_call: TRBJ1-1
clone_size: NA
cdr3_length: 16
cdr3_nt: TGTGCCAGCAGCCGACCCCGGCTTACAGGGGACACTGAAGCTTTCTTT
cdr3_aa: CASSRPRLTGDTEAFF

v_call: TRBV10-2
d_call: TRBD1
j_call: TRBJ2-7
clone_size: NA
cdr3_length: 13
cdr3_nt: TGCGCCAGCGCCACAGGGGGCCCCTACGAGCAGTACTTC
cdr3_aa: CASATGGPYEQYF

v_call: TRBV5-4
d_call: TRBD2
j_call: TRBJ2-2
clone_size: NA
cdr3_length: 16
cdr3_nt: TGTGCCAGCAGCTCCGGGACTAGCGGACACACCGGGGAGCTGTTTTTT
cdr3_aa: CASSSGTSGHTGELFF

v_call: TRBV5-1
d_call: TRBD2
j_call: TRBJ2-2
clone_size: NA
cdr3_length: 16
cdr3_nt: TGCGCCAGCAGCTTGGCTGGGACTAGCGCCACCGGGGAGCTGTTTTTT
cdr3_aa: CASSLAGTSATGELFF

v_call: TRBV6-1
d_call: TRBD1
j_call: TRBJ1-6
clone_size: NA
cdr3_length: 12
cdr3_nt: TGTGCCAGCAGTGAACTGCGGGACAGGGCCTTCTTT
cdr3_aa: CASSELRDRAFF

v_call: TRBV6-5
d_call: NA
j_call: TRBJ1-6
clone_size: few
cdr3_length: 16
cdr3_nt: TGTGCCAGCAGTTACTCGAACGGGGGGGTGAATTCACCCCTCCACTTT
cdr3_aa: CASSYSNGGVNSPLHF

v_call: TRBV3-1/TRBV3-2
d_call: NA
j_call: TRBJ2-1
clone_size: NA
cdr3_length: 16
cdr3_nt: TGTGCCAGCAGCCAAGACGCCTACAGGGTAAACAATGAGCAGTTCTTC
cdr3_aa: CASSQDAYRVNNEQFF

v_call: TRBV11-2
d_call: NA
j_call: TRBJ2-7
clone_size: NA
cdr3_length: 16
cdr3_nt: TGTGCCAGCAGCTTAGAAGGAGGGACGGCGTCCTACGAGCAGTACTTC
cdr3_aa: CASSLEGGTASYEQYF

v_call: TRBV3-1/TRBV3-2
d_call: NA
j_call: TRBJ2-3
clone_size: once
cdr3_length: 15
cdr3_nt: TGTGCCAGCAGCCCCGACAGCACTAGCACAGATACGCAGTATTTT
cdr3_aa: CASSPDSTSTDTQYF

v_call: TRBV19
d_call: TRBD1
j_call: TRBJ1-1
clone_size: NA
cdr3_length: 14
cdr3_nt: TGTGCCAGTAGTATGGGACAGAGTAACACTGAAGCTTTCTTT
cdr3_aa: CASSMGQSNTEAFF

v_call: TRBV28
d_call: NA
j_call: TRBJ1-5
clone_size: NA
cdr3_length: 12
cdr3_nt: TGTGCCAGCAGTTTACAGAGGCAGCCCCAGCATTTT
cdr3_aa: CASSLQRQPQHF